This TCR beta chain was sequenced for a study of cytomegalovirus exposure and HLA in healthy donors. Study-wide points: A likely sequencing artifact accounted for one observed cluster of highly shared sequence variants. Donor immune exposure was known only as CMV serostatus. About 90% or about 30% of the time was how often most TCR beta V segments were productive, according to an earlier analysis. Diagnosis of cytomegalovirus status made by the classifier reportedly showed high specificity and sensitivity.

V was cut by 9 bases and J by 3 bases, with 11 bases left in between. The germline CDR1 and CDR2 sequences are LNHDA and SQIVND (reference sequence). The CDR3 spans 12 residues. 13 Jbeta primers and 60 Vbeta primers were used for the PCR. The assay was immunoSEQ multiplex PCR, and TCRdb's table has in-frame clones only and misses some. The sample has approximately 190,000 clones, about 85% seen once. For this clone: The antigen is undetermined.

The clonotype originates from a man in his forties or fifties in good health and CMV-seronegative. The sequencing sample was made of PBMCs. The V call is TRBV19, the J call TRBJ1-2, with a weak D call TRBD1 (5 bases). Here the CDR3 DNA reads TGTGCCAGCAGTGGAGGGGACTATGGCTACACCTTC. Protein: CASSGGDYGYTF.